What follows are 32 T cell receptor beta chains derived from one specimen sequenced in a study of patients and donors after allogeneic stem cell transplantation. TCRdb used MiXCR to reprocess the RT-PCR reads, holding one entry per CDR3 protein. The sample holds tens of thousands of distinct CDR3 sequences, around 27% seen once. The sample was blood, either unsorted or a sorted T cell fraction (not recorded which). These receptors were obtained from a human donor who was either an allogeneic HSCT recipient or a stem cell or donor lymphocyte infusion donor (not recorded which). It is not recorded whose cells these are; they may come from a transplant donor.

This clonotype was observed a few times. The chain is built from TRBV6-5 and TRBJ2-2, with D maybe TRBD2 (5 bases). The CDR3 is made up of 14 amino acids. CDR1 is MNHEY and CDR2 is SVGAGI in the germline V gene. Trimming pared 6 bases from V and 6 bases from J, leaving 14 bases between. The chain's CDR3 is CASSSGVWAGELFF. Here the CDR3 DNA reads TGTGCCAGCAGCTCCGGGGTTTGGGCCGGGGAGCTGTTTTTT.

The rearrangement joins TRBV11-2 to TRBJ2-5; D possibly uses TRBD1 or TRBD2 (6 bases each). Deletions cut 1 base from V and 5 bases from J, with 14 bases between. The CDR3 is 15 residues long. Germline CDR1 is SGHAT and CDR2 is FQNNGV. The CDR3 loop reads CASSLGTGGLETQYF. The CDR3 DNA reads as TGTGCCAGCAGCTTAGGTACTGGGGGGCTGGAGACCCAGTACTTC.

The genes are TRBV4-1 and TRBJ1-2; 11 nucleotides agree with TRBD1. CDR1 is MGHRA, CDR2 YSYEKL, per germline. V lost 4 bases and J lost 4; bases outside the gene matches: 8. This CDR3 is 16 amino acids long. The CDR3 DNA follows: TGCGCCAGCAGCCCTACTCGGACAGGGGGCGGCTATGGCTACACCTTC. It yields the protein CASSPTRTGGGYGYTF.

The chain recombines TRBV11-2 with TRBJ2-1, with a weak D call TRBD1 (5 bases). There are 16 residues in the CDR3. Germline lookup yields CDR1 SGHAT and CDR2 FQNNGV. The V end lost 1 base, the J end lost 4 bases, and 14 bases lay between the germline ends. CDR3 coding DNA: TGTGCCAGCAGCTTAGTGGGGCCTCTAGTTTACAATGAGCAGTTCTTC. It codes for CASSLVGPLVYNEQFF.

The rearrangement joins TRBV7-6 to TRBJ1-6, with D uncertain. Germline values: CDR1 SGHVS, CDR2 FNYEAQ. The CDR3 has 13 amino acids. V was trimmed by 4 bases and J by 7 bases, leaving 8 bases between them. For the CDR3, the DNA is TGTGCCAGCAGCTCCTGGACGAATTCACCCCTCCACTTT. Protein product: CASSSWTNSPLHF.

The chain couples TRBV2 to TRBJ1-2; D is unclear. Trimming stripped 8 bases from V and 14 bases from J, with 18 bases between. This CDR3 is 11 amino acids long. Germline loops: CDR1 SNHLY, CDR2 FYNNEI. CDR3 residues: CASWVGALTTF. The CDR3 DNA reads as TGTGCCAGCTGGGTGGGTGCTCTTACAACCTTC.

The chain has TRBV7-2 and TRBJ1-1, with no clear D. The CDR3 has 13 residues. V was trimmed by 4 bases and J by 1 base, leaving 7 bases between them. Looked up from germline, CDR1 is SGHTA and CDR2 is FQGNSA. This CDR3 reads CASSSAGNTEAFF. CDR3 coding DNA: TGTGCCAGCAGCTCTGCGGGGAACACTGAAGCTTTCTTT.

The chain carries TRBV10-2 and TRBJ1-2; no firm D call. This CDR3 region has 11 residues. Germline loops: CDR1 WSHSY, CDR2 SAAADI. V shed 8 bases and J shed 4 bases, with 8 bases lying between them. The CDR3 spells CASSTSYGYTF. The CDR3 bases are TGCGCCAGCTCCACCTCCTATGGCTACACCTTC.

This clonotype was seen more than once but under ten times. V gene TRBV6-5 combines with J gene TRBJ1-1; D possibly corresponds to TRBD1 (5 bases). Trimming stripped 7 bases from V and 4 bases from J, with 16 bases between. Germline-derived CDR1 and CDR2 are MNHEY and SVGAGI. The CDR3 length is 14 residues. This CDR3 is CASTAGSFSTEAFF. CDR3 DNA: TGTGCCAGCACGGCAGGGAGTTTTTCCACTGAAGCTTTCTTT.

This clonotype was seen a few times. The chain is built from TRBV7-3 and TRBJ1-5; D uncertain. Trimming stripped 2 bases from V and 2 bases from J, with 22 bases between. In germline, CDR1 is SGHTA, CDR2 FQGTGA. CDR3 size: 19 residues. CDR3 sequence: CASSLLYLHCRVRNQPQHF. The CDR3 DNA follows: TGTGCCAGCAGCTTATTATATCTTCATTGCCGGGTACGCAATCAGCCCCAGCATTTT.

This clonotype turned up a few times. V is TRBV6-1 and J is TRBJ1-2, with a possible D match to TRBD1 (6 bases). V lost 4 bases and J 4 bases, leaving 13 bases between the germline ends. Germline V gene sequence: CDR1 MNHNS, CDR2 SASEGT. This CDR3 comprises 14 residues. DNA for the CDR3: TGTGCCAGCAGTGTTCGTACAGGGAGCTATGGCTACACCTTC. The encoded protein is CASSVRTGSYGYTF.

This chain connects TRBV9 to TRBJ1-4; no reliable D call. The germline CDR1 and CDR2 sequences are SGDLS and YYNGEE. The CDR3 length is 15 residues. V was trimmed by 3 bases and J by 5 bases, leaving 14 bases between them. The CDR3 region has the DNA TGTGCCAGCAGCGGCTCCCCCTTTGGGAATGAAAAACTGTTTTTT. This sequence encodes CASSGSPFGNEKLFF.

This clonotype was counted a few times. The chain links TRBV5-1 to TRBJ1-4; 7 positions match TRBD1. J lost 5 bases, V lost 0 bases, and 4 bases had no gene match. The CDR3 runs 15 residues. CDR1 is SGHRS and CDR2 is YFSETQ in the germline V gene. The CDR3, as DNA: TGCGCCAGCAGCTTGGGAGGGACAGCAAATGAAAAACTGTTTTTT. The encoded protein is CASSLGGTANEKLFF.

This clonotype was counted only a few times. The rearrangement uses TRBV11-2 and TRBJ2-1; either TRBD1 or TRBD2 may fit D (6 bases each). V lost 8 bases to trimming and J lost 6 bases, with 14 bases between them. The CDR3 has 13 amino acids. Germline CDR1 SGHAT, CDR2 FQNNGV. CDR3 in amino acids: CASARGALNEQFF. The CDR3 coding sequence is TGTGCCAGCGCAAGGGGGGCACTCAATGAGCAGTTCTTC.

The chain is built from TRBV6-2 or TRBV6-3 and TRBJ2-7, with 8 bases matching TRBD1. After removal of 6 bases from V and 6 bases from J, the junction contained 7 bases not matched to a gene. This CDR3 is built from 13 residues. Germline CDR1 and CDR2: MNHEY and SVGEGT. The CDR3 DNA is TGTGCCAGCAGACCGACAGGACAGGGCGAGCAGTACTTC. Translated: CASRPTGQGEQYF.

This clonotype was counted a few times. The CDR3 loop reads CSTEGGDGLVYGYTF. CDR3 coding DNA: TGCAGCACCGAGGGGGGTGACGGGCTTGTCTATGGCTACACCTTC. The gene calls are TRBV29-1 and TRBJ1-2; TRBD1 might be the D (6 bases). The ends were cut back, 8 bases at V and 4 bases at J, with 23 bases in the middle. CDR1 and CDR2 from the germline V gene are SQVTM and ANQGSEA. The CDR3 spans 15 residues.

The chain couples TRBV9 to TRBJ1-1; 7 bases line up with TRBD1. J gave up 1 base and V 4 bases, and 10 bases lay outside the gene matches. The CDR3 is 16 amino acids. The germline CDR1 and CDR2 sequences are SGDLS and YYNGEE. As DNA, the CDR3 is TGTGCCAGCAGCCCGGGACAGTACGTTCCGAACACTGAAGCTTTCTTT. It translates to CASSPGQYVPNTEAFF. The entire variable domain, with the rest obtained from reference TRBV9 and TRBJ1-1, is as follows: DSGVTQTPKHLITATGQRVTLRCSPRSGDLSVYWYQQSLDQGLQFLIQYYNGEERAKGNILERFSAQQFPDLHSELNLSSLELGDSALYFCASSPGQYVPNTEAFFGQGTRLTVV.

The table lists this clonotype with a few counts. The rearrangement links TRBV10-3 to TRBJ1-6; no clear D. V lost 2 bases and J 0 bases, leaving 8 bases between the germline ends. CDR3 length: 16 residues. Germline V lookup: CDR1 ENHRY, CDR2 SYGVKD. The CDR3 here is CAISEEPSSYNSPLHF. The CDR3 DNA reads as TGTGCCATCAGTGAGGAGCCCAGCTCCTATAATTCACCCCTCCACTTT.

The chain uses TRBV4-1 and TRBJ1-1, with D uncertain. The CDR3 is made up of 16 amino acids. Germline values: CDR1 MGHRA, CDR2 YSYEKL. V dropped 3 bases and J dropped 2 bases, with 16 bases sitting between them. The DNA for the CDR3 is TGCGCCAGCAGCCAGGTAGGGCAGCTCCTAAACACTGAAGCTTTCTTT. It is translated as CASSQVGQLLNTEAFF.

This clonotype turned up a few times. This chain uses TRBV18 with TRBJ1-2; D perhaps matches TRBD1 (5 bases). There are 14 residues in the CDR3. Germline CDR1 and CDR2: KGHSH and LQKENI. V was pared by 4 bases and J by 3 bases, with 12 bases between. CDR3 nucleotides: TGTGCCAGCTCACGGAATCGGGGGGACTATGGCTACACCTTC. Protein: CASSRNRGDYGYTF.

The gene calls are TRBV3-1 and TRBJ2-7; D possibly corresponds to TRBD2 (6 bases). V was clipped by 2 bases and J by 1 base, with 9 bases between them. Germline V lookup: CDR1 LGHDT, CDR2 YNNKEL (reference sequence). CDR3 length equals 14 residues. CDR3: CASSQRAGSYEQYF. Here the CDR3 DNA reads TGTGCCAGCAGCCAAAGGGCGGGGTCCTACGAGCAGTACTTC.

The J gene is TRBJ2-7, the V gene TRBV28; 7 bases align to TRBD2. Per the germline V gene, CDR1 is MDHEN and CDR2 is SYDVKM. The CDR3 runs 16 residues. J lost 5 bases, V lost 5 bases, and 15 bases had no gene match. CDR3 nucleotides: TGTGCCAGCAGTGTTTGGGGCGGGAGAGAAAACAACGAGCAGTACTTC. Encoded protein: CASSVWGGRENNEQYF.

The chain employs TRBV7-6 and TRBJ2-1; D not certain. The CDR3 contains 12 residues. CDR1 and CDR2 from the germline V gene are SGHVS and FNYEAQ. Trimming shortened V by 2 bases and J by 12 bases, and 11 bases separated the two germline ends. The CDR3: CASSLPEAPQFF. The CDR3 DNA sequence: TGTGCCAGCAGCTTACCAGAGGCCCCGCAGTTCTTC. The whole variable domain, remainder taken from reference TRBV7-6 and TRBJ2-1, is GAGVSQSPRYKVTKRGQDVALRCDPISGHVSLYWYRQALGQGPEFLTYFNYEAQQDKSGLPNDRFSAERPEGSISTLTIQRTEQRDSAMYRCASSLPEAPQFFGPGTRLTVL.

This clonotype was counted many times. In nucleotides, the CDR3 is TGTGCCAGCAGCTTGTATGAGGTTCGGGAGACCCAGTACTTC. As protein: CASSLYEVRETQYF. The V gene is TRBV7-9, the J gene TRBJ2-5, with no clear D. CDR3 length equals 14 residues. In germline, CDR1 is SEHNR, CDR2 FQNEAQ (reference sequence). The ends were cut back, 3 bases at V and 5 bases at J, with 13 bases in the middle.

In its sample, this clonotype was seen a few times. The V call is TRBV20-1, the J call TRBJ2-1; D might be TRBD2 (6 bases). The CDR3 is 13 amino acids. The V end lost 4 bases, the J end lost 7 bases, and 14 bases lay between the germline ends. Germline CDR1 is DFQATT and CDR2 is SNEGSKA (reference sequence). The CDR3 DNA is TGCAGTGCTACCTCGGGACTCCTAAATGAGCAGTTCTTC. It encodes CSATSGLLNEQFF.

The J gene is TRBJ2-5, the V gene TRBV28; TRBD2 is a possible D gene (6 bases). This CDR3 contains 16 residues. The V end lost 7 bases, the J end lost 5 bases, and 23 bases lay between the germline ends. Germline values: CDR1 MDHEN, CDR2 SYDVKM. In nucleotides, the CDR3 is TGTGCCAGCACTCAAATACAAGACTTACGGGGGGAGACCCAGTACTTC. This encodes CASTQIQDLRGETQYF. The variable domain in full, completed from reference TRBV28 and TRBJ2-5, reads DVKVTQSSRYLVKRTGEKVFLECVQDMDHENMFWYRQDPGLGLRLIYFSYDVKMKEKGDIPEGYSVSREKKERFSLILESASTNQTSMYLCASTQIQDLRGETQYFGPGTRLLVL.

This chain's CDR3 is CASSPPAGPEVTNEKLFF. The CDR3, as DNA: TGTGCCAGCAGCCCCCCAGCGGGGCCAGAGGTGACTAATGAAAAACTGTTTTTT. J is TRBJ1-4 and V is TRBV7-9; a weak D match, TRBD1 (5 bases). Germline V lookup: CDR1 SEHNR, CDR2 FQNEAQ (reference sequence). Trimming took 5 bases from V and 2 from J, leaving 21 bases between them. The CDR3 loop spans 18 amino acids.

The rearrangement links TRBV5-1 to TRBJ2-2; the match to TRBD2 covers 12 bases. Germline values: CDR1 SGHRS, CDR2 YFSETQ. The V gene end was trimmed by 4 bases and the J gene end by 6 bases; junction bases not matched to a gene: 4. This CDR3 region has 15 residues. CDR3 coding DNA: TGCGCCAGCAGCGGACTAGCGGGGACCCCCGGGGAGCTGTTTTTT. As protein: CASSGLAGTPGELFF.

The chain links TRBV29-1 to TRBJ2-5, with D possibly being TRBD1 (6 bases). CDR3 length: 13 residues. CDR1 is SQVTM and CDR2 is ANQGSEA in the germline V gene. V was cut by 6 bases and J by 4 bases, with 15 bases left in between. The CDR3 reads CSVNHRDGETQYF. The CDR3 nucleotides are TGCAGCGTAAACCACAGGGACGGAGAGACCCAGTACTTC.

The V gene is TRBV12-3 or TRBV12-4, the J gene TRBJ2-3; D is perhaps TRBD2 (6 bases). This CDR3 comprises 14 residues. V was clipped by 5 bases and J by 2 bases, with 11 bases between them. Here the CDR3 reads CASSPGGFTDTQYF. The CDR3 DNA reads as TGTGCCAGCAGTCCCGGGGGATTCACAGATACGCAGTATTTT.

The genes are TRBV5-1 and TRBJ1-2, with a possible D match to TRBD1 (6 bases). The CDR3 runs 15 residues. Germline V gives CDR1 SGHRS, CDR2 YFSETQ. V was trimmed by 4 bases and J by 8 bases, leaving 21 bases between them. CDR3 bases: TGCGCCAGCAGCCCAACAGGGCAGGTAATCGGAGGCTACACCTTC. It encodes CASSPTGQVIGGYTF.

The CDR3 DNA reads as TGTGCCAGCAGCGTAGGATCGGACAGGGCCGTCTGGCCCCAGCATTTT. Protein: CASSVGSDRAVWPQHF. V is TRBV9 and J is TRBJ1-5; 8 positions match TRBD1. In germline, CDR1 is SGDLS, CDR2 YYNGEE. The CDR3 is 16 residues long. Trimming cost V 0 bases and J 9 bases; bases outside gene matches: 11. The full variable domain, completed using reference TRBV9 and TRBJ1-5, is DSGVTQTPKHLITATGQRVTLRCSPRSGDLSVYWYQQSLDQGLQFLIQYYNGEERAKGNILERFSAQQFPDLHSELNLSSLELGDSALYFCASSVGSDRAVWPQHFGDGTRLSIL.